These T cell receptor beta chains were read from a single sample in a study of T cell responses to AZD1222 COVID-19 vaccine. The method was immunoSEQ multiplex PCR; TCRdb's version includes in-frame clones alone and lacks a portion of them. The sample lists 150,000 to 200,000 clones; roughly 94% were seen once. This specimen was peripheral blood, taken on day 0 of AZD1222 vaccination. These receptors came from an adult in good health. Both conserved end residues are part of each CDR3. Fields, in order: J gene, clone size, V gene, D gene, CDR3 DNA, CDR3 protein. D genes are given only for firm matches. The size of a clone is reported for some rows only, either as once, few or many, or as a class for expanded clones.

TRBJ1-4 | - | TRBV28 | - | TGTGCCAGCAGTCCGGGACGGCGGAATGAAAAACTGTTTTTT | CASSPGRRNEKLFF
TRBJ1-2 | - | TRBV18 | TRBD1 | TGTGCCAGCTCACCTTATGACAGGGCAGTATCCTATGGCTACACCTTC | CASSPYDRAVSYGYTF
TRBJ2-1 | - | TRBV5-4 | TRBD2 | TGTGCCAGCAGACGTGGAAGCGGGAGTGAGCAGTTCTTC | CASRRGSGSEQFF
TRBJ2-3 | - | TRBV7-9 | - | TGTGCCAGCAGGGTCACAGATACGCAATATTTT | CASRVTDTQYF
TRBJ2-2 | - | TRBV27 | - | TGTGCCAGCAGGGTCCTTAGCGGCGGAAACACCGGGGAGCTGTTTTTT | CASRVLSGGNTGELFF
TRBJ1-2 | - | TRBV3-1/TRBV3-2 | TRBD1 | TGTGCCAGCAGAGGACAGGGGGATGGCTACACCTTC | CASRGQGDGYTF
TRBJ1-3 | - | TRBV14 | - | TGTGCCAGCAGCCAAGCCCGGCACTCTGGAAACACCATATATTTT | CASSQARHSGNTIYF
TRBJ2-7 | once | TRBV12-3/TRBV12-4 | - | TGTGCCAGCAGCTTATCAGGGGGGAACGAGCAGTACTTC | CASSLSGGNEQYF
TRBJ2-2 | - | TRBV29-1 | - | TGCAGCGCCCCCCAGGGAACCGGGGAGCTGTTTTTT | CSAPQGTGELFF
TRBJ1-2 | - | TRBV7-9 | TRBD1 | TGTGCCAGCAGCGGACGGACAGGGGGCCCTCCTAACTATGGCTACACCTTC | CASSGRTGGPPNYGYTF
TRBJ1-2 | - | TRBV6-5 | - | TGTGCCAGCAGTTACTCGGGGGAAAAGAAGGATGGCTACACCTTC | CASSYSGEKKDGYTF
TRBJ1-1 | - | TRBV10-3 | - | TGTGCCGCCGTCGATTGGGGCACTGAAGCTTTCTTT | CAAVDWGTEAFF
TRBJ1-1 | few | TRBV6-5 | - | TGTGCCAGCAGTTATCGAAATGGGGAAGCTTTCTTT | CASSYRNGEAFF
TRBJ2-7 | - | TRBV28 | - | TGTGCCAGCAGTTTTAGGGGCGTTCAGACCTACGAGCAGTACTTC | CASSFRGVQTYEQYF
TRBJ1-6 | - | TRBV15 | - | TGTGCCACCAGCAGAGATTTCCAGGGTAGTTCACCCCTCCACTTT | CATSRDFQGSSPLHF
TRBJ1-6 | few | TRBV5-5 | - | TGTGCCAGCAGCTTAACCACCGGGACACCGGTCCCCCTCCACTTT | CASSLTTGTPVPLHF
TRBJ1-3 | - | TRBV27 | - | TGTGCCAGCAGAGACCGGGCGGGGCTGGGAAACACCATATATTTT | CASRDRAGLGNTIYF
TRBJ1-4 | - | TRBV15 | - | TGTGCCACCAGCACTGAAACAGGGAAGGTAGAAAAACTGTTTTTT | CATSTETGKVEKLFF
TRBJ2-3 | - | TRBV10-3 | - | TGTGCCATCAGTAGCGGATCTAGCACAGATACGCAGTATTTT | CAISSGSSTDTQYF
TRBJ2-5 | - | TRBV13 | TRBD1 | TGTGCCAGCAGCCGAGAGCGGGACAGGGTGTCCCAGTACTTC | CASSRERDRVSQYF
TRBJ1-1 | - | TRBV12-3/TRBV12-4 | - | TGTGCCAGCAGTCTCCTCGACACTGAAGCTTTCTTT | CASSLLDTEAFF
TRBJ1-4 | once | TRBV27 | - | TGTGCCAGCTCTTCCCGGAATCGGCGCGAAAAACTGTTTTTT | CASSSRNRREKLFF
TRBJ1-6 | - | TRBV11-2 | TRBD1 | TGTGCCAGCTCGGGACAGGGGGCAAGTAGATCACCCCTCCACTTT | CASSGQGASRSPLHF
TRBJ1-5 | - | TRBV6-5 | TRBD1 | TGTGCCAGCGTGGGGACAGGGGGCACCAATCAGCCCCAGCATTTT | CASVGTGGTNQPQHF
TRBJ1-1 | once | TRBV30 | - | TGTGCCTGGACCAGAGGGTACCCGAACACTGAAGCTTTCTTT | CAWTRGYPNTEAFF
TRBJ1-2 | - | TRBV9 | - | TGTGCCAGCAGAAGAGCAGACGGGCTTGTCTATGGCTACACCTTC | CASRRADGLVYGYTF